This is a list of T cell receptor beta chains from one sample in a study of monozygotic twins with inflammatory bowel disease. TCRdb re-called the 5' RACE reads; one entry per CDR3 protein, DNA not given. The sample holds about 110,000 distinct CDR3 sequences. The specimen sequenced was blood. The receptors were sampled from a human donor with ulcerative colitis or Crohn's disease, or a healthy co-twin of an affected twin (not recorded which). The CDR3 runs from the conserved cysteine through the conserved F or W.

j_gene: TRBJ1-2; v_gene: TRBV12-3/TRBV12-4; CDR3aa: CASSLAQGSGYTF
j_gene: TRBJ2-7; v_gene: TRBV5-6; CDR3aa: CASSYGQDRYEQYF
j_gene: TRBJ1-6; v_gene: TRBV12-3/TRBV12-4; CDR3aa: CASTTDSTNSPLHF
j_gene: TRBJ2-1; v_gene: TRBV5-1; CDR3aa: CASSWGFGTAEEQFF
j_gene: TRBJ2-5; v_gene: TRBV12-3/TRBV12-4; CDR3aa: CASSLIKRGGLWHGKETQYF
j_gene: TRBJ2-1; v_gene: TRBV21-1; CDR3aa: CASSTRLAGVNEQFF
j_gene: TRBJ2-7; v_gene: TRBV20-1; CDR3aa: CSARARSGWYEQYF
j_gene: TRBJ2-7; v_gene: TRBV7-6; CDR3aa: CASSPGGGGSYEQYF
j_gene: TRBJ2-4; v_gene: TRBV7-2; CDR3aa: CASSQQSGAGGIQYF
j_gene: TRBJ2-7; v_gene: TRBV7-3; CDR3aa: CASSITSGGTYEQYF
j_gene: TRBJ2-1; v_gene: TRBV20-1; CDR3aa: CSARNPRSYNEQFF
j_gene: TRBJ2-7; v_gene: TRBV20-1; CDR3aa: CSAVHSSGSFAGEQYF
j_gene: TRBJ1-2; v_gene: TRBV29-1; CDR3aa: CSVARTGGAYGYTF
j_gene: TRBJ1-1; v_gene: TRBV27; CDR3aa: CASSLLRGRRAEAFF
j_gene: TRBJ2-7; v_gene: TRBV7-9; CDR3aa: CASSTLDYEQYF
j_gene: TRBJ2-3; v_gene: TRBV7-3; CDR3aa: CASSPASGGSTDTQYF
j_gene: TRBJ2-7; v_gene: TRBV9; CDR3aa: CASSIGDSYEQYF
j_gene: TRBJ2-3; v_gene: TRBV14; CDR3aa: CASSQGGSFTDTQYF
j_gene: TRBJ2-2; v_gene: TRBV29-1; CDR3aa: CSAAGTSGNTGELFF
j_gene: TRBJ2-3; v_gene: TRBV5-1; CDR3aa: CASSFPSSTDTQYF
j_gene: TRBJ2-6; v_gene: TRBV7-2; CDR3aa: CASSRLGSGANVLTF
j_gene: TRBJ2-3; v_gene: TRBV5-1; CDR3aa: CASSLERGRDTQYF
j_gene: TRBJ2-7; v_gene: TRBV5-1; CDR3aa: CASSLEPGPRYEQYF
j_gene: TRBJ2-1; v_gene: TRBV5-1; CDR3aa: CASRLSGGSSYNEQFF
j_gene: TRBJ2-1; v_gene: TRBV5-1; CDR3aa: CASSLGIGQGYNEQLF
j_gene: TRBJ1-4; v_gene: TRBV5-1; CDR3aa: CASRPGTGGFQEKLFF
j_gene: TRBJ1-5; v_gene: TRBV19; CDR3aa: CASSVGQLNQPQHF
j_gene: TRBJ2-5; v_gene: TRBV11-3; CDR3aa: CASSLRQGRGQETQYF
j_gene: TRBJ2-7; v_gene: TRBV5-1; CDR3aa: CASSLGPPYEQYF
j_gene: TRBJ2-1; v_gene: TRBV20-1; CDR3aa: CSANRDRAYNEQFF
j_gene: TRBJ1-6; v_gene: TRBV12-3/TRBV12-4; CDR3aa: CASGWGSYNSPLHF
j_gene: TRBJ2-1; v_gene: TRBV5-6; CDR3aa: CASSLGPPGQEYNEQFF
j_gene: TRBJ2-3; v_gene: TRBV6-5; CDR3aa: CASSYGSTDTQYF
j_gene: TRBJ1-1; v_gene: TRBV5-1; CDR3aa: CASSVQGGTEAFF
j_gene: TRBJ2-5; v_gene: TRBV12-3/TRBV12-4; CDR3aa: CASSPGREETQYF
j_gene: TRBJ2-2; v_gene: TRBV20-1; CDR3aa: CSAPGRTGELFF
j_gene: TRBJ2-1; v_gene: TRBV7-9; CDR3aa: CASSLVGSAEQFF